Listed below are T cell receptor beta chains from one sample, sequenced in a study of beta chain features in type 1 diabetes. Profiling relied on immunoSEQ multiplex PCR, and the TCRdb table lists in-frame clones only, not all of them. The table has under 300,000 clones, 24% seen once; the top ten hold around 0.012%. The source material was naive CD4+ T cells from blood. These receptors were collected from a woman aged 25 to 39 with type 1 diabetes. Both conserved end residues are part of each CDR3. The order of the fields is CDR3 DNA, CDR3 protein, J gene, V gene, D gene, clone size. The D gene is left open where the match is weak. Size tells how often a clone was seen (once, few, many) or the class of an expanded clone, and some rows leave it out.

TGTGCCAGCTCACCCGGACAGGGAGGTATTTACGGCTACACCTTC	CASSPGQGGIYGYTF	TRBJ1-2	TRBV18	TRBD1	.
TGCAGCGTTAGGGACAGAGAAAAACTGTTTTTT	CSVRDREKLFF	TRBJ1-4	TRBV29-1	TRBD1	.
TGTGCCAGCAGCACTAGGCGCTCTGGGGCCAACGTCCTGACTTTC	CASSTRRSGANVLTF	TRBJ2-6	TRBV7-2	.	few
TGCGCCAGCAGCCAGGACAGCTATGGCTACACCTTC	CASSQDSYGYTF	TRBJ1-2	TRBV5-1	.	few
TGTGCCTGGAGTCCGGGAGCCTCTTACAATGAGCAGTTCTTC	CAWSPGASYNEQFF	TRBJ2-1	TRBV30	.	few
TGTGCCAGCAGTGACACCTCCTCCTACAATGAGCAGTTCTTC	CASSDTSSYNEQFF	TRBJ2-1	TRBV28	.	.
TGTGCCAGCAGCCTTAGCGGGACAGCCCTTTCCTACGAGCAGTACTTC	CASSLSGTALSYEQYF	TRBJ2-7	TRBV19	.	.
TGCAGTGCTCCTTACAATGAGCAGTTCTTC	CSAPYNEQFF	TRBJ2-1	TRBV20-1	.	.
TGTGCCAGCAGTGGGCGGCTGAGCGAGCAGTACTTC	CASSGRLSEQYF	TRBJ2-7	TRBV2	.	few
TGTGCCAGCAGTTACTCTATTAATGCAGACAATGAGCAGTTCTTC	CASSYSINADNEQFF	TRBJ2-1	TRBV6-5	.	once
TGTGCCAGCAGCACCCCGGACTACCGGAGCACAGATACGCAGTATTTT	CASSTPDYRSTDTQYF	TRBJ2-3	TRBV7-9	.	once
TGTGCCAGCGCAAGCCGGGACAGGAACACTGAAGCTTTCTTT	CASASRDRNTEAFF	TRBJ1-1	TRBV2	TRBD1	.
TGTGCCAGCAGCTTGGCAAGGGGAAGGGAGCAGTACTTC	CASSLARGREQYF	TRBJ2-7	TRBV7-2	.	.
TGTGCCAGCAGCAGACAGACGGGGGAGGGCCAAGAGACCCAGTACTTC	CASSRQTGEGQETQYF	TRBJ2-5	TRBV7-2	TRBD2	few
TGTGCCAGCAGCTTATCAGGCGCCCTCCCCGGGGAGCTGTTTTTT	CASSLSGALPGELFF	TRBJ2-2	TRBV7-2	.	few
TGCAGCGTTGGGGTAGGGGGCTCCTACGAGCAGTACTTC	CSVGVGGSYEQYF	TRBJ2-7	TRBV29-1	.	.
TGTGCCAGCAGCCACAATCGGGAGTCTAGTGGTATATACAATGAGCAGTTCTTC	CASSHNRESSGIYNEQFF	TRBJ2-1	TRBV5-4	.	.
TGTGCCTGGAGTGCCCCTTACTCCAACACTGAAGCTTTCTTT	CAWSAPYSNTEAFF	TRBJ1-1	TRBV30	.	.